The 17 T cell receptor beta chains presented below share a single source sample, sequenced in a study of blood T cell repertoires in COVID-19. Method: immunoSEQ multiplex PCR; TCRdb's copy keeps in-frame clones and lacks some. Among about 190,000 clones listed, 70% to 85% were seen once. The sequenced sample was peripheral blood. The receptor source for this set is a woman aged 45-65 years with acute or convalescent COVID-19.

The rearrangement uses TRBV9 and TRBJ2-1; 7 nucleotides agree with TRBD1. The CDR3 is made up of 16 amino acids. Germline-derived CDR1 and CDR2 are SGDLS and YYNGEE. V lost 4 bases, J lost 2 bases, and 9 bases stayed unmatched. The CDR3 nucleotides read TGTGCCAGCAGCCAAACCGGGACAGCCGCCTACAATGAGCAGTTCTTC. Translating it yields CASSQTGTAAYNEQFF.

The chain recombines TRBV7-2 with TRBJ2-5, with 10 bases aligning to TRBD1. Germline CDR1 and CDR2: SGHTA and FQGNSA. The CDR3 loop spans 14 amino acids. The trim removed 5 bases at V and 1 base at J, leaving 1 base unmatched. CDR3 amino acids: CASSRDRGQETQYF. The CDR3 DNA sequence: TGTGCCAGCAGCCGGGACAGGGGCCAAGAGACCCAGTACTTC.

The genes are TRBV25-1 and TRBJ1-3; TRBD1 aligns across 9 bases. The CDR3 spans 17 residues. Unmatched junction bases numbered 6, after V lost 3 bases and J lost 0 bases. Per germline, CDR1 MGHDK and CDR2 SYGVNS. CDR3 loop: CASSDGTGTLSGNTIYF. The CDR3 nucleotides are TGTGCCAGCAGTGACGGGACAGGGACTCTCTCTGGAAACACCATATATTTT.

The chain has TRBV6-1 and TRBJ2-1; TRBD1 matches 9 bases. J was trimmed by 2 bases and V by 1 base; bases with no gene match: 0. The CDR3 has 15 amino acids. CDR1 is MNHNS and CDR2 is SASEGT in the germline V gene. The DNA for the CDR3 is TGTGCCAGCAGTGAAGGGACAGGGGCCTACAATGAGCAGTTCTTC. It encodes CASSEGTGAYNEQFF.

The chain links TRBV19 to TRBJ2-1; TRBD2 aligns across 9 bases. V lost 4 bases, J lost 7 bases, and 5 bases stayed unmatched. The length of the CDR3 is 14 residues. CDR1 and CDR2 (germline): LNHDA, SQIVND (reference sequence). This CDR3 is CASSTGLAVNEQFF. The CDR3 DNA reads TGTGCCAGTAGTACGGGACTAGCAGTAAATGAGCAGTTCTTC.

The rearrangement uses TRBV6-5 and TRBJ2-3; 10 positions agree with TRBD1. Germline CDR1 and CDR2: MNHEY and SVGAGI. This CDR3 is built from 13 residues. V was pared by 6 bases and J by 9 bases, with 6 bases of the junction left unmatched. The CDR3 region is CASSSQDRGTQYF. CDR3 nucleotide sequence: TGTGCCAGCAGCTCCCAGGACAGGGGGACGCAGTATTTT.

This clone was recorded a few times. The gene calls are TRBV6-6 and TRBJ2-3; 14 positions agree with TRBD2. The germline V gene encodes CDR1 MNHNY and CDR2 SVGAGI (reference sequence). The CDR3 sequence is 16 residues long. The ends lost 3 bases at V and 7 bases at J; junction bases unmatched: 6. The CDR3 loop is CASSYPTSGGANTQYF. In DNA, the CDR3 is TGTGCCAGCAGTTATCCGACTAGCGGGGGGGCAAATACGCAGTATTTT.

The genes are TRBV30 and TRBJ2-1; the match to TRBD1 covers 7 bases. CDR1 and CDR2 from the germline V gene are GTSNPN and SVGIG (reference sequence). The CDR3 is 17 residues long. Trimming removed 2 bases from V and 0 bases from J; junction bases left unmatched: 10. The CDR3 loop is CAWSIKQGSPSYNEQFF. The CDR3 DNA follows: TGTGCCTGGAGTATAAAACAGGGGTCACCCTCCTACAATGAGCAGTTCTTC.

This clone was found a few times. The chain is built from TRBV7-2 and TRBJ1-6, with D possibly TRBD1 on 6 matching bases. This CDR3 has 14 amino acids. The ends were cut back, 2 bases at V and 6 bases at J, with 8 bases in the middle. CDR1 and CDR2 from the germline V gene are SGHTA and FQGNSA. The CDR3 nucleotides are TGTGCCAGCAGCTTAACAGGGCCTAATTCACCCCTCCACTTT. Amino acid sequence: CASSLTGPNSPLHF. Using reference TRBV7-2 and TRBJ1-6 for the parts outside the CDR3, the full variable domain is GAGVSQSPSNKVTEKGKDVELRCDPISGHTALYWYRQSLGQGLEFLIYFQGNSAPDKSGLPSDRFSAERTGGSVSTLTIQRTQQEDSAVYLCASSLTGPNSPLHFGNGTRLTVT.

This chain connects TRBV5-4 to TRBJ2-7; TRBD2 matches at 8 bases. The CDR3 totals 14 residues. V shed 0 bases, J shed 2 bases, and the junction held 1 base outside the gene matches. CDR1 and CDR2 from the germline V gene are SGHNT and YYREEE (reference sequence). CDR3 sequence (DNA): TGTGCCAGCAGCTTGGGTAGCGGGGCCTACGAGCAGTACTTC. Translating gives CASSLGSGAYEQYF. The full variable domain, with the rest looked up from reference TRBV5-4 and TRBJ2-7, is ETGVTQSPTHLIKTRGQQVTLRCSSQSGHNTVSWYQQALGQGPQFIFQYYREEENGRGNFPPRFSGLQFPNYSSELNVNALELDDSALYLCASSLGSGAYEQYFGPGTRLTVT.

This chain joins TRBV28 and TRBJ1-5, with D tentatively TRBD1 (5 bases). This CDR3 is built from 15 residues. Trimming shortened V by 2 bases and J by 7 bases, and 15 bases separated the two germline ends. CDR1 and CDR2 from the germline V gene are MDHEN and SYDVKM. The chain's CDR3 is CASSLRSGEGQPQHF. CDR3 sequence (DNA): TGTGCCAGCAGTTTACGATCGGGAGAGGGGCAGCCCCAGCATTTT.

The chain recombines TRBV19 with TRBJ2-2; D is perhaps TRBD2 (6 bases). Trimming cost V 4 bases and J 1 base, with 13 bases left between them. The CDR3 is 16 amino acids. Germline V gene sequence: CDR1 LNHDA, CDR2 SQIVND (reference sequence). CDR3 nucleotide sequence: TGTGCCAGTAGTAAGGGGCTAGCGTTGAACACCGGGGAGCTGTTTTTT. It specifies CASSKGLALNTGELFF.

In DNA, the CDR3 is TGTGCCAGTAGTAGCTCCTCGGGAGGACGAGGGGAGCTGTTTTTT. It specifies CASSSSSGGRGELFF. V usage is TRBV19 and J usage is TRBJ2-2, with 7 nucleotides matching TRBD2. CDR1 is LNHDA, CDR2 SQIVND, per germline (reference sequence). The V and J ends lost 4 bases and 8 bases, in that order; junction bases with no gene match: 10. The CDR3 runs to 15 residues.

This rearrangement joins TRBV6-5 to TRBJ1-4; tentatively, D is TRBD1 (5 bases). Looked up from germline, CDR1 is MNHEY and CDR2 is SVGAGI. The CDR3 is 12 amino acids. The germline V and J ends were trimmed by 2 bases and 8 bases, with 6 bases remaining between them. As DNA, the CDR3 is TGTGCCAGCAGTTACAACAGGGAAAAACTGTTTTTT. Protein sequence: CASSYNREKLFF.

The gene calls are TRBV6-5 and TRBJ1-5; 9 bases are a match to TRBD1. The CDR3 loop spans 15 amino acids. V was pared by 5 bases and J by 1 base, with 3 bases of the junction left unmatched. Germline CDR1 reads MNHEY; CDR2 reads SVGAGI. The CDR3 here is CASSPDRGSNQPQHF. DNA of the CDR3: TGTGCCAGCAGTCCGGACAGGGGCAGCAATCAGCCCCAGCATTTT.

J is TRBJ1-4 and V is TRBV9; tentatively, D is TRBD1 (6 bases). Per the germline V gene, CDR1 is SGDLS and CDR2 is YYNGEE. The V end lost 3 bases, the J end lost 6 bases, and 9 bases lay between the germline ends. This CDR3 spans 13 amino acids. CDR3 sequence: CASSAGQYEKLFF. CDR3 sequence (DNA): TGTGCCAGCAGCGCAGGACAGTATGAAAAACTGTTTTTT.

The J gene is TRBJ2-7, the V gene TRBV19, with 7 nucleotides matching TRBD2. The trim removed 9 bases at V and 2 bases at J, leaving 13 bases unmatched. Germline V gene data show CDR1 as LNHDA and CDR2 as SQIVND (reference sequence). CDR3 size: 15 residues. This CDR3 is CASQRAGTTPYEQYF. The DNA for the CDR3 is TGTGCCAGCCAACGAGCCGGGACTACTCCCTACGAGCAGTACTTC.